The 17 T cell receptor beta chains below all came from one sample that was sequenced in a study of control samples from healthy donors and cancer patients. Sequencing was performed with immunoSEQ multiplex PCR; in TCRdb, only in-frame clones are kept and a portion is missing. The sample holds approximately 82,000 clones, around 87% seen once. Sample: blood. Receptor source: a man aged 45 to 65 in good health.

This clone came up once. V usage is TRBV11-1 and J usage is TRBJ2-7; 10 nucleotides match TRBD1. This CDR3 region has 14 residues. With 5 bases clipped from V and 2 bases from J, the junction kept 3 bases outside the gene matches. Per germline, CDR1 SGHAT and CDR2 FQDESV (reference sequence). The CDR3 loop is CASSAGTGAYEQYF. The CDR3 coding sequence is TGTGCCAGCAGCGCCGGGACAGGGGCCTACGAGCAGTACTTC.

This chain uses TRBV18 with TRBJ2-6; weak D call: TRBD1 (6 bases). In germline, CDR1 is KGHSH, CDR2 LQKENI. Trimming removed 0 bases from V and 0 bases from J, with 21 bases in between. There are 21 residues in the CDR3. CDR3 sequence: CASSPPVLRGGRCSGANVLTF. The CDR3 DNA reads TGTGCCAGCTCACCACCGGTGTTGCGAGGGGGTAGGTGCTCTGGGGCCAACGTCCTGACTTTC.

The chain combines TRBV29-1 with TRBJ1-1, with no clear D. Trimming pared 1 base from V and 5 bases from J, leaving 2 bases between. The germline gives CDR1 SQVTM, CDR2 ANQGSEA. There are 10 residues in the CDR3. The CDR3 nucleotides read TGCAGCGTTGAAGCTACTGAAGCTTTCTTT. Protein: CSVEATEAFF.

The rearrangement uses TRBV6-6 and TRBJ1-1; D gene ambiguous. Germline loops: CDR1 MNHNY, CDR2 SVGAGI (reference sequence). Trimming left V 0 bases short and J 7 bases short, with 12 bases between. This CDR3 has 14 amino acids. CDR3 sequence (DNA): TGTGCCAGCAGTTACTCGGCGGGGTCCGGTGAAGCTTTCTTT. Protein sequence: CASSYSAGSGEAFF.

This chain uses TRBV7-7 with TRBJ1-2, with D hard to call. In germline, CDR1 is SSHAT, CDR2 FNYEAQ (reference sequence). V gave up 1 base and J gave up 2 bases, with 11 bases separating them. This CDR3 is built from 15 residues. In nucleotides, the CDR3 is TGTGCCAGCAGCTTAGGAACACTGGGAAACTATGGCTACACCTTC. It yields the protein CASSLGTLGNYGYTF.

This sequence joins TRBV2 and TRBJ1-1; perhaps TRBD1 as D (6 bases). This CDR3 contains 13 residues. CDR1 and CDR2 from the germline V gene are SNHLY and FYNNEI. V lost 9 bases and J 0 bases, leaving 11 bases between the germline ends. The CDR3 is CASHGQLNTEAFF. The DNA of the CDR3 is TGTGCCAGTCACGGACAGTTGAACACTGAAGCTTTCTTT.

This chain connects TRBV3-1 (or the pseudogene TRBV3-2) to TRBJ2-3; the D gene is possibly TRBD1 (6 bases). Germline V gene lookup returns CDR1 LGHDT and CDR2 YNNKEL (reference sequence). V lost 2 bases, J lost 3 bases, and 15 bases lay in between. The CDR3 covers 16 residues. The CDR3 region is CASSQPKQGPTDTQYF. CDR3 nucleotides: TGTGCCAGCAGCCAACCCAAACAGGGTCCGACAGATACGCAGTATTTT.

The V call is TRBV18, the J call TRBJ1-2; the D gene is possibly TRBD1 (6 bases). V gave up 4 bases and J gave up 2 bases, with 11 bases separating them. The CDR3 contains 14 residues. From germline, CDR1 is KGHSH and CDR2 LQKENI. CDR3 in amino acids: CASSLSDRNYGYTF. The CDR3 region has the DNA TGTGCCAGCTCACTTTCGGACAGAAACTATGGCTACACCTTC. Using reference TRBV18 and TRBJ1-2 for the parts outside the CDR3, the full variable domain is NAGVMQNPRHLVRRRGQEARLRCSPMKGHSHVYWYRQLPEEGLKFMVYLQKENIIDESGMPKERFSAEFPKEGPSILRIQQVVRGDSAAYFCASSLSDRNYGYTFGSGTRLTVV.

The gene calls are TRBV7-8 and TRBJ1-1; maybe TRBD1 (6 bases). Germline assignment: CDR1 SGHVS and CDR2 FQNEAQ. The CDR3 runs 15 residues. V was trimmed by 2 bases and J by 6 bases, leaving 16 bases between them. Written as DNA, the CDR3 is TGTGCCAGCAGCTTAAGCGGCAGGGGTACCCCTGAAGCTTTCTTT. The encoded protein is CASSLSGRGTPEAFF.

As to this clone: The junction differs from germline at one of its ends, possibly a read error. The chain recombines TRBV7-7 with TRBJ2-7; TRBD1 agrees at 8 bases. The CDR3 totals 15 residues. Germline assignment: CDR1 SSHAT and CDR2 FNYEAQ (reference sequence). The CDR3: CASSLGTGPLYEQYF. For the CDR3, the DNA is TGTGCTAGCAGCTTAGGGACAGGCCCCCTTTACGAGCAGTACTTC. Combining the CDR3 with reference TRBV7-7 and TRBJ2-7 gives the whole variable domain GAGVSQSPRYKVTKRGQDVTLRCDPISSHATLYWYQQALGQGPEFLTYFNYEAQPDKSGLPSDRFSAERPEGSISTLTIQRTEQRDSAMYRCASSLGTGPLYEQYFGPGTRLTVT.

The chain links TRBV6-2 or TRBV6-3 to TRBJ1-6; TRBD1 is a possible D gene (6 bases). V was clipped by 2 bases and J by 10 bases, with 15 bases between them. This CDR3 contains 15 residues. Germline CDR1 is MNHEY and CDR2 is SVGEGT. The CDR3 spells CASSYRQALMSPLHF. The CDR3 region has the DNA TGTGCCAGCAGTTACCGACAGGCCCTTATGTCACCCCTCCACTTT.

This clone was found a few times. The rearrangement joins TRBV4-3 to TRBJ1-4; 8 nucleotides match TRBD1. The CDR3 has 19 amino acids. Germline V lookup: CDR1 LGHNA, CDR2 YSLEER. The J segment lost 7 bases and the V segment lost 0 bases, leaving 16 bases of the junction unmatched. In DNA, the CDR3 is TGCGCCAGCAGCCAAGATTCGTCACAGGGGGGTAGACGGGGTGAAAAACTGTTTTTT. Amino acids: CASSQDSSQGGRRGEKLFF.

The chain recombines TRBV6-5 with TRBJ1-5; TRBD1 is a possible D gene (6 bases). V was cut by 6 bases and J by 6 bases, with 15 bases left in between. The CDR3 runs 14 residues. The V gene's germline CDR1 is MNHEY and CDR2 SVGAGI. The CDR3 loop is CASSVLRGSQPQHF. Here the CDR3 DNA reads TGTGCCAGCAGCGTACTTAGGGGGAGTCAGCCCCAGCATTTT.

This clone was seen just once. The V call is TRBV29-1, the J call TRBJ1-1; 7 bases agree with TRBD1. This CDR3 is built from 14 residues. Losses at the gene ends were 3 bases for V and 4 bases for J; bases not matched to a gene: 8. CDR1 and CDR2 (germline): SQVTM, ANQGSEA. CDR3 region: CSVDGEGASTEAFF. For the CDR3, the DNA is TGCAGCGTTGACGGAGAGGGGGCAAGCACTGAAGCTTTCTTT.

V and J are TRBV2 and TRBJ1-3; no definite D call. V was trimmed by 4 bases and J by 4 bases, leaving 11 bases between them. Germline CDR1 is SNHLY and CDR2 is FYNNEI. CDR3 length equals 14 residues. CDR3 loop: CASSGHLPGNTIYF. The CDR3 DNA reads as TGTGCCAGCAGTGGACATCTTCCCGGAAACACCATATATTTT.

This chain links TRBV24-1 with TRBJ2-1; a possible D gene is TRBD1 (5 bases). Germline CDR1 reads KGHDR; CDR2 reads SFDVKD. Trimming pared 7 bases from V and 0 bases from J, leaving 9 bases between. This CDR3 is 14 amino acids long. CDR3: CATRGASSYNEQFF. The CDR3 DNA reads TGTGCCACCAGAGGGGCTAGCTCCTACAATGAGCAGTTCTTC.

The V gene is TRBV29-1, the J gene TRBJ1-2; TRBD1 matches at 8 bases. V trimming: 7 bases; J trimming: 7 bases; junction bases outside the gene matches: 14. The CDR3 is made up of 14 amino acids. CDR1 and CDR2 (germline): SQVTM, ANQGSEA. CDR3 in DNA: TGCAGCGCTATTATTCAGGGGGCTTCTGCTGGCTACACCTTC. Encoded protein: CSAIIQGASAGYTF.